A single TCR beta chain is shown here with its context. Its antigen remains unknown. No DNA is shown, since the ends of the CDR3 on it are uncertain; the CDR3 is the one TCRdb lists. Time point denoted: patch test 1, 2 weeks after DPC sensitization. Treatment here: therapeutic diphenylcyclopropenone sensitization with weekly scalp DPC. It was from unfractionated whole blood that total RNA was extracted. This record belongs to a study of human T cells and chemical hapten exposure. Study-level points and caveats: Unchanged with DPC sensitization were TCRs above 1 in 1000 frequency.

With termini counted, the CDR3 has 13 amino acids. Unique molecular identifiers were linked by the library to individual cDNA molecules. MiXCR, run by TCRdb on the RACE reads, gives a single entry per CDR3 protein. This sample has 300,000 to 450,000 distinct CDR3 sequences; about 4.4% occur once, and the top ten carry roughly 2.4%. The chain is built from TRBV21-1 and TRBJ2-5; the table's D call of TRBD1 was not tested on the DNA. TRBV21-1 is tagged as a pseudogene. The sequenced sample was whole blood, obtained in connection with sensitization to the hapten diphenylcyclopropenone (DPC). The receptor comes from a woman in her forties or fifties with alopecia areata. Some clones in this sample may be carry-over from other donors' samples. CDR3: CASSKVGPGTQYF.